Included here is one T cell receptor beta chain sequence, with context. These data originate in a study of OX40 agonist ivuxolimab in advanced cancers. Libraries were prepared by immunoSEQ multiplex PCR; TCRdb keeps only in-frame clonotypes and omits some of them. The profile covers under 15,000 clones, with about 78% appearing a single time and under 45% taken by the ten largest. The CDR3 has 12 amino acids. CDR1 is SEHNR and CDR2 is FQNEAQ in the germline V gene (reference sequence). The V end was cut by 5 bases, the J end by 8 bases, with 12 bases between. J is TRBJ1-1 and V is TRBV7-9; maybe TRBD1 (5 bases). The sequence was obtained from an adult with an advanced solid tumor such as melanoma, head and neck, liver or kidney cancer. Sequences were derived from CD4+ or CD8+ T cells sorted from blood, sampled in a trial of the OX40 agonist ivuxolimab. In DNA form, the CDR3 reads TGTGCCAGCAGCCCGGGGGTTGGGGAAGCTTTCTTT. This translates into CASSPGVGEAFF.